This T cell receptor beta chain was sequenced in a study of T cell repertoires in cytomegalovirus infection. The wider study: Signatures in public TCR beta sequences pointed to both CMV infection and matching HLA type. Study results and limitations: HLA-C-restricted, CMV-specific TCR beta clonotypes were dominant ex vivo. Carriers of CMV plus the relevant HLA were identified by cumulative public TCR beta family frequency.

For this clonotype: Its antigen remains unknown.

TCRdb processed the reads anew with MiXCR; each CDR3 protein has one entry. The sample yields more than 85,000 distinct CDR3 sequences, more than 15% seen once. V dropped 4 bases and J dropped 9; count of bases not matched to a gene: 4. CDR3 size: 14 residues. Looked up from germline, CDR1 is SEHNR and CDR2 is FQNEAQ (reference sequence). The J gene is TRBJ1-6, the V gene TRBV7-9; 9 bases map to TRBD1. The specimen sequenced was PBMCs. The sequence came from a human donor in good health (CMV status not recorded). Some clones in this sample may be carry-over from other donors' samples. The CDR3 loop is CASSSQGAASPLHF. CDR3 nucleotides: TGTGCCAGCAGCTCACAGGGGGCAGCTTCACCCCTCCACTTT.